This T cell receptor beta chain derives from a study of blood T cell repertoires in COVID-19. The CDR3 is 13 residues long. J was trimmed by 7 bases and V by 0 bases; bases with no gene match: 3. Germline V gene sequence: CDR1 SGHRS, CDR2 YFSETQ. To note about this clone: In the same sample, other DNA sequences code for this CDR3.

Clones were read by immunoSEQ multiplex PCR, and TCRdb kept only the in-frame ones, dropping some. The data contain 140,000 or so clones, approximately 80% of them singletons. Material: peripheral blood. The receptor was isolated from a woman aged 50 to 60 with acute or convalescent COVID-19. The chain employs TRBV5-1 and TRBJ1-2, with TRBD1 matching 7 bases. CDR3 DNA: TGCGCCAGCAGCTTGGGACAGGGTGCTGGCTACACCTTC. Protein product: CASSLGQGAGYTF.